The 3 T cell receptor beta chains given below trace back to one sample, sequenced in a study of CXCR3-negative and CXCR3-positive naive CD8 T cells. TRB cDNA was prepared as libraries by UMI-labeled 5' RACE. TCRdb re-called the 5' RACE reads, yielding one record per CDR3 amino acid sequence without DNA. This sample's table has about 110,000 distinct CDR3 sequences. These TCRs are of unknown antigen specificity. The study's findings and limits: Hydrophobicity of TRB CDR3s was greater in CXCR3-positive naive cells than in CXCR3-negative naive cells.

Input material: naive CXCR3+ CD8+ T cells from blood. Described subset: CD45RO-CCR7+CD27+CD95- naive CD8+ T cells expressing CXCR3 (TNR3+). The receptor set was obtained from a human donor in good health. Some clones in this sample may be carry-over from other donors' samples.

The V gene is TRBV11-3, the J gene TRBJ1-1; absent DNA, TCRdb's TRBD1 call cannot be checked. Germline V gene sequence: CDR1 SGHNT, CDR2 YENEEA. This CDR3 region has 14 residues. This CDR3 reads CASSLVRGRTEAFF.

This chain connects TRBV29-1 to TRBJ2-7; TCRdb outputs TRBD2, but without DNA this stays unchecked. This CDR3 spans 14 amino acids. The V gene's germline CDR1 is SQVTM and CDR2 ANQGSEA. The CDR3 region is CSVEDGGPSYEQYF.

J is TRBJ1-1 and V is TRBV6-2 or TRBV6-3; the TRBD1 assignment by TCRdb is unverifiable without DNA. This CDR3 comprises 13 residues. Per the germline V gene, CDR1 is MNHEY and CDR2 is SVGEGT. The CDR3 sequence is CASRGQGVTEAFF.